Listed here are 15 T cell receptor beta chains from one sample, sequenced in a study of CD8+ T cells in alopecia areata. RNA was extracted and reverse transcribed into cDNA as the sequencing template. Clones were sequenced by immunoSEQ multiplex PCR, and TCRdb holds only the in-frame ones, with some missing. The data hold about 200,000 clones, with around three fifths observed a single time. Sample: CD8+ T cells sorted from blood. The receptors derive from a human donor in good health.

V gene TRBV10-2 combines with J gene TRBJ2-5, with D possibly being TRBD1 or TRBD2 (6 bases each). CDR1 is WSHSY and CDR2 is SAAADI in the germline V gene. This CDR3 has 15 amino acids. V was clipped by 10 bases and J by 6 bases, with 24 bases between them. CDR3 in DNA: TGCGCCACCAGCGAGACGGGGGCGGGAACGAAGACCCAGTACTTC. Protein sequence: CATSETGAGTKTQYF.

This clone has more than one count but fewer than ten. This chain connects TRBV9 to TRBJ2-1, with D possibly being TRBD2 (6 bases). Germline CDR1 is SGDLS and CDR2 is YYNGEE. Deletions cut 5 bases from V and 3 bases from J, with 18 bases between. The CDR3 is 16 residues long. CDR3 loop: CASSTFGGADYNEQFF. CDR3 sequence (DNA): TGTGCCAGCAGTACCTTCGGGGGAGCAGACTACAATGAGCAGTTCTTC.

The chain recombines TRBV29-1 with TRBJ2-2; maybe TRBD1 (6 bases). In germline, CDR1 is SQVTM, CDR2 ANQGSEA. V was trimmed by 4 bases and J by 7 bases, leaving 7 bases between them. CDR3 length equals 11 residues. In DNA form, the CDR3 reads TGCAGCGTTGTACAGGGCGGGGAGCTGTTTTTT. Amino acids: CSVVQGGELFF.

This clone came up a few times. The CDR3 reads CASSYLPATGGELFF. The CDR3 nucleotides read TGTGCCAGCAGTTACCTGCCGGCAACGGGCGGGGAGCTGTTTTTT. The J gene is TRBJ2-2, the V gene TRBV6-6; D not certain. Trimming shortened V by 2 bases and J by 7 bases, and 14 bases separated the two germline ends. The CDR3 contains 15 residues. Germline CDR1 is MNHNY and CDR2 is SVGAGI (reference sequence).

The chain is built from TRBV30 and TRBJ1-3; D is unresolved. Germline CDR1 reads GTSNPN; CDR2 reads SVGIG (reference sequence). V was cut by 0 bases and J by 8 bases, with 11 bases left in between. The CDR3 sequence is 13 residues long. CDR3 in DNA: TGTGCCTGGAGTGTGTATACCCCGGACACCATATATTTT. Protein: CAWSVYTPDTIYF.

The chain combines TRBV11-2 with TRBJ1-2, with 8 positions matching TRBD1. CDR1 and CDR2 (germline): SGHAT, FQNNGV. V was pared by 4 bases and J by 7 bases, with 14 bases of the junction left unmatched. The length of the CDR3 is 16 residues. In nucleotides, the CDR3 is TGTGCCAGCAGCTCCCAGCCCCCAGGGGGCTCGTCTGGCTACACCTTC. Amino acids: CASSSQPPGGSSGYTF. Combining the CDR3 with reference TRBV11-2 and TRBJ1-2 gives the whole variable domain EAGVAQSPRYKIIEKRQSVAFWCNPISGHATLYWYQQILGQGPKLLIQFQNNGVVDDSQLPKDRFSAERLKGVDSTLKIQPAKLEDSAVYLCASSSQPPGGSSGYTFGSGTRLTVV.

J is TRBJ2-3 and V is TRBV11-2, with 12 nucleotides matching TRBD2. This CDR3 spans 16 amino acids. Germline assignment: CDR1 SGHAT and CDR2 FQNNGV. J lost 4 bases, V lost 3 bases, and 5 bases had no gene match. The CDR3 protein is CASSFLAGGPADTQYF. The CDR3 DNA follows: TGTGCCAGCAGCTTCCTAGCGGGGGGGCCGGCAGATACGCAGTATTTT.

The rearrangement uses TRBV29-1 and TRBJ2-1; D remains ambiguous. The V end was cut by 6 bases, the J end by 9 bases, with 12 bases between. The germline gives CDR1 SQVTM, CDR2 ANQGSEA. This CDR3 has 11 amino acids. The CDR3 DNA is TGCAGCGTCGAAACCTTAAGTGAGCAGTTCTTC. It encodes CSVETLSEQFF.

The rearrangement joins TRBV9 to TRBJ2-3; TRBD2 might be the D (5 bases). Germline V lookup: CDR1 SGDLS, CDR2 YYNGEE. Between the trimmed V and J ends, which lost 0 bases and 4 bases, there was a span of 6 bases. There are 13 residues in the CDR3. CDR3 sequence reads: CASSVGGSDTQYF. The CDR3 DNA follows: TGTGCCAGCAGCGTAGGAGGGTCAGATACGCAGTATTTT.

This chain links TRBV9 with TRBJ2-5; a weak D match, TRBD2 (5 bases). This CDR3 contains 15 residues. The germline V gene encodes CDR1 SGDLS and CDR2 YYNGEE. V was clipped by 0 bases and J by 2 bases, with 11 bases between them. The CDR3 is CASSVDASRQETQYF. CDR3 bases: TGTGCCAGCAGCGTAGACGCTAGCCGTCAAGAGACCCAGTACTTC.

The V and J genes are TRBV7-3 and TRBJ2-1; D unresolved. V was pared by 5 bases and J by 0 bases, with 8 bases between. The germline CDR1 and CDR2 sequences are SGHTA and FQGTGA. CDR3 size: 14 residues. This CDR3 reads CASSPLGSYNEQFF. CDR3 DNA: TGTGCCAGCAGCCCCCTGGGCTCCTACAATGAGCAGTTCTTC.

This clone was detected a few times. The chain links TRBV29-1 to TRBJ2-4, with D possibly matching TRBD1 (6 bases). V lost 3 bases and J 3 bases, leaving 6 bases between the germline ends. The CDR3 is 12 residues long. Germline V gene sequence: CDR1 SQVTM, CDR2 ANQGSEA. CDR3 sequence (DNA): TGCAGCGTTGAGGACAGCAAAAACATTCAGTACTTC. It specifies CSVEDSKNIQYF.

DNA for the CDR3: TGCGCCAGCAGCCAAGATGAACCTTCCGGCAGTTCTTATTCACCCCTCCACTTT. Its protein is CASSQDEPSGSSYSPLHF. This chain uses TRBV4-1 with TRBJ1-6; D is undetermined. The CDR3 runs 18 residues. The germline CDR1 and CDR2 sequences are MGHRA and YSYEKL. The V end was cut by 0 bases, the J end by 8 bases, with 20 bases between.

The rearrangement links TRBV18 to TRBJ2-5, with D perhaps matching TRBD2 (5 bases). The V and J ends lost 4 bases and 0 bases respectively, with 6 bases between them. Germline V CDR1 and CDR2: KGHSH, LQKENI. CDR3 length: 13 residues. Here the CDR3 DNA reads TGTGCCAGCTCACGGGAGTACCAAGAGACCCAGTACTTC. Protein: CASSREYQETQYF.

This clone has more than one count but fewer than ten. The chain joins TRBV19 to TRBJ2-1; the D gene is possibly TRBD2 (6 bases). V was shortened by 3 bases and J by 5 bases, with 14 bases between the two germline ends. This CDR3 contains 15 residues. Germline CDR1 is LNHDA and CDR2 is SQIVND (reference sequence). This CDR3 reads CASSMSPGTHNEQFF. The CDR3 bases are TGTGCCAGTAGTATGAGTCCGGGGACTCACAATGAGCAGTTCTTC.